Following are 10 T cell receptor beta chains from one sample sequenced in a study of control samples from healthy donors and cancer patients (dated by TCRdb to 2018 to 2020). Receptors were amplified or captured by the immunoSEQ multiplex PCR assay. TCRdb provides this immuneACCESS table in a form limited to in-frame rearrangements. Some clones are lacking; in checked studies, under half of them reflect an unresolved V gene, and why the rest are absent is not known. The sample table holds approximately 37,000 clones, of which 83% were seen once. Jointly, the top ten make up 20% to 25% of the sample. Specimen: PBMCs. Receptors originate from a woman aged 55 to 70 with lung cancer.

The CDR3 coding sequence is TGTGCCAGCTCACCGGGGCGGAATTCACCCCTCCACTTT. Amino acids: CASSPGRNSPLHF. The rearrangement links TRBV18 to TRBJ1-6; D perhaps matches TRBD1 (5 bases). The CDR3 extends over 13 amino acids. V was clipped by 3 bases and J by 7 bases, with 7 bases between them. Germline lookup yields CDR1 KGHSH and CDR2 LQKENI.

There are a few counts of this clone. The genes are TRBV6-5 and TRBJ1-1; D is undetermined. V gave up 7 bases and J gave up 11 bases, with 11 bases separating them. Germline CDR1 and CDR2: MNHEY and SVGAGI. There are 10 residues in the CDR3. The CDR3 loop is CASIKKSAFF. In DNA, the CDR3 is TGTGCCAGCATAAAGAAATCGGCTTTCTTT.

The chain has TRBV5-4 and TRBJ1-2; TRBD1 matches 8 bases. With 3 bases clipped from V and 5 bases from J, the junction kept 9 bases outside the gene matches. Germline V gives CDR1 SGHNT, CDR2 YYREEE (reference sequence). This CDR3 is built from 15 residues. CDR3 nucleotide sequence: TGTGCCAGCAGCTGGAACAGGGGGGCAGGGTATGGCTACACCTTC. Its protein is CASSWNRGAGYGYTF.

V gene TRBV5-1 combines with J gene TRBJ1-1; 7 positions agree with TRBD1. There are 14 residues in the CDR3. CDR1 is SGHRS, CDR2 YFSETQ, per germline. V dropped 0 bases and J dropped 6; count of bases not matched to a gene: 5. The CDR3 sequence: CASSLALQGAEAFF. In DNA, the CDR3 is TGCGCCAGCAGCTTGGCACTCCAGGGGGCTGAAGCTTTCTTT.

V is TRBV5-1 and J is TRBJ1-3; D perhaps matches TRBD1 (6 bases). CDR3 size: 15 residues. With 0 bases removed from V and 4 bases from J, the gap between germline ends came to 11 bases. Germline assignment: CDR1 SGHRS and CDR2 YFSETQ. CDR3 DNA sequence: TGCGCCAGCAGCTTGGTGGGGGCACTCGGAAACACCATATATTTT. It is translated as CASSLVGALGNTIYF.

V usage is TRBV5-1 and J usage is TRBJ2-2; D could derive from TRBD1 or TRBD2 (6 bases each). The ends were cut back, 1 base at V and 9 bases at J, with 10 bases in the middle. Germline CDR1 and CDR2: SGHRS and YFSETQ. The CDR3 is made up of 13 amino acids. The CDR3: CASSLRGERELFF. In nucleotides, the CDR3 is TGCGCCAGCAGCTTGAGGGGGGAAAGGGAGCTGTTTTTT.

This CDR3 is CASSQSGQGKETQYF. Here the CDR3 DNA reads TGTGCCAGCAGCCAGTCGGGACAGGGGAAAGAGACCCAGTACTTC. The genes are TRBV3-1 (or the pseudogene TRBV3-2) and TRBJ2-5; 10 nucleotides match TRBD1. The junction had 4 bases not matched to a gene; V was cut back by 3 bases and J by 3 bases. This CDR3 comprises 15 residues. CDR1 and CDR2 from the germline V gene are LGHDT and YNNKEL (reference sequence).

This clone qualifies as medium-sized (0.01 to 0.1%). CDR3 DNA sequence: TGTGCCAGTAAGCTCCTGGACCGGGAAGCCTATAATTCACCCCTCCACTTT. This gives the protein CASKLLDREAYNSPLHF. The J gene is TRBJ1-6, the V gene TRBV19; D not resolved. V lost 7 bases and J lost 2, with 18 bases in between. Germline CDR1 LNHDA, CDR2 SQIVND (reference sequence). There are 17 residues in the CDR3.

This clone has just a few counts. The rearrangement joins TRBV3-1 (or the pseudogene TRBV3-2) to TRBJ2-7; 8 nucleotides line up with TRBD2. V dropped 2 bases and J dropped 3; count of bases not matched to a gene: 6. The CDR3 sequence is 15 residues long. Germline V gives CDR1 LGHDT, CDR2 YNNKEL (reference sequence). CDR3 in amino acids: CASSQLSGAGYEQYF. In DNA form, the CDR3 reads TGTGCCAGCAGCCAACTTAGCGGGGCGGGCTACGAGCAGTACTTC.

V gene TRBV5-1 combines with J gene TRBJ1-1; TRBD1 agrees at 7 bases. CDR1 is SGHRS and CDR2 is YFSETQ in the germline V gene. This CDR3 is 12 amino acids long. V lost 3 bases to trimming and J lost 7 bases; unmatched junction nucleotides: 3. In DNA form, the CDR3 reads TGCGCCAGCAGCTCTCCAGGGGGTGAAGCTTTCTTT. Protein sequence: CASSSPGGEAFF.